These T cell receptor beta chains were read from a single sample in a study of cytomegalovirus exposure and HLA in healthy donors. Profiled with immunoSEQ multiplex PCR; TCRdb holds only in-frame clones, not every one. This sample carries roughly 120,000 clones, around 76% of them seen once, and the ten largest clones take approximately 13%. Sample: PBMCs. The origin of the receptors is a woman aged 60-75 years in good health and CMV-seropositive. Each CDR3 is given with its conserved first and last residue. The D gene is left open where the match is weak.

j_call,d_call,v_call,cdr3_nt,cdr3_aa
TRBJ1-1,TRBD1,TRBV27,TGTGCCAGCGGAGAACAACAGGGGGGTAACACTGAAGCTTTCTTT,CASGEQQGGNTEAFF
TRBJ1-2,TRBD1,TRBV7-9,TGTGCCAGCAGTTCCACAGGGGGCGTCCGGAGTGGCTACACCTTC,CASSSTGGVRSGYTF
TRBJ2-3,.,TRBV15,TGTGCCACCAGCAGATCCCTAGCGACTAGCACAGATACGCAGTATTTT,CATSRSLATSTDTQYF
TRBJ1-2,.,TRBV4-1,TGCGCCAGCAGCTGGGGAGGGGCGAACTATGGCTACACCTTC,CASSWGGANYGYTF
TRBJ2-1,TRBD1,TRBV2,TGTGCCAATGTGGACAGGGCCCCCTACAATGAGCAGTTCTTC,CANVDRAPYNEQFF
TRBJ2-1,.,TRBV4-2,TGTGCCAGCAGCCAAGACCAACCGTTAATAGAGTCCTACAATGAGCAGTTCTTC,CASSQDQPLIESYNEQFF
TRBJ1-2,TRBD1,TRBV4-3,TGCGCCAGCAGCCAAGTGACAGGGGGCGACACCTATGGCTACACCTTC,CASSQVTGGDTYGYTF
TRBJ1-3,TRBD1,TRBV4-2,TGTGCCAGCAGCCAAGAAGGGGGCGTCGGAAACACCATATATTTT,CASSQEGGVGNTIYF
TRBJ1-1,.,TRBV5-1,TGCGCCAGCAGCTTGGGAGGCCCGAACACTGAAGCTTTCTTT,CASSLGGPNTEAFF
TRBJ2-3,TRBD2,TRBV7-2,TGTGCCAGCAGCTTAGTACTAGCGGGGGGGCAAGATACGCAGTATTTT,CASSLVLAGGQDTQYF
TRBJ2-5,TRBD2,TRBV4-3,TGCGCCAGCAGCCAAGAACTGTATCTAGCGGGAGGGCAAGAGACCCAGTACTTC,CASSQELYLAGGQETQYF